This TCR beta chain was observed in a study of T cell repertoires in cytomegalovirus infection. One entry per CDR3 protein, called by TCRdb with MiXCR from the reads. The profile covers around 900,000 distinct CDR3 sequences, with less than 40% appearing a single time and roughly an eighth taken by the ten largest. The CDR3 runs to 11 residues. The V gene's germline CDR1 is MNHEY and CDR2 SMNVEV (reference sequence). V was shortened by 5 bases and J by 8 bases, with 9 bases between the two germline ends. With respect to this clonotype: Its cognate antigen is unknown.

The genes are TRBV27 and TRBJ1-2; D remains ambiguous. The sequence came from a human donor in good health (CMV status not recorded). Some clones in this sample may be carry-over from other donors' samples. This specimen was cultured CD8+ T cells from PBMCs, taken from culture after CMV antigen stimulation. CDR3 region: CASSRGQGYTF. The CDR3 DNA follows: TGTGCCAGCAGTCGAGGTCAGGGCTACACCTTC.